The present TCR beta chain was sequenced within a study of blood T cell repertoires in COVID-19 (TCRdb year 2020). For the wider study: Samples covering the acute and convalescent phases of COVID-19 were provided by collaborators in the United States, Italy and Spain. The prospective study material was composed of cDNA or gDNA derived from T cells, B-cell-depleted T cells, or PBMCs. The dataset comprised deeply sampled blood TCRbeta repertoires from subjects exposed to, actively infected with, or recovered from COVID-19. The repertoires were made available in a free public database intended to serve as a resource for research on the immune response to SARS-CoV-2. Samples were obtained from the ongoing ImmuneRACE study (first 160 participants) and from some 1,300 subjects provided by 6 global collaborators. A de-identified subject ID, COVID-19 status, age in years and sex were almost always included in the sample metadata. Where available, HLA class I and class II types were taken from metadata supplied by the sample provider and were not determined by assay-based typing. Overall results and qualifications from the work: The quantity of clinical and demographic metadata differed by source and by participant and was supplied without curation.

Whole blood was collected in K2EDTA tubes by collaborating institutions according to the institutions' own protocols. Collaborator samples were shipped for TCRbeta analysis as frozen whole blood, isolated PBMCs, or DNA extracted from either sample type. As concerns this clone: What this receptor recognizes is not known. Base qualities are not at hand, and no much larger clone is one base apart.

V and J lose 2 bases and 1 base, and a span of 8 bases separates them. The germline V gene specifies SGHDT as CDR1 and YYEEEE as CDR2. From cysteine to phenylalanine, the CDR3 is 14 amino acids long. Of the read, only the CDR3 DNA is kept; its 42 bases are in frame from base 1. TCRbeta CDR3 regions were amplified from genomic DNA using the immunoSEQ Assay, a bias-controlled multiplex PCR. Regarding the original processing steps: Nucleated cell counts per sample were estimated from amplification of reference gene primers within the assay. Sequence reads were collapsed and filtered to measure the absolute abundance of every unique TCRbeta CDR3 rearrangement. Productive Simpson clonality was computed per sample as the square root of Simpson's diversity index over productive rearrangements. Entries here come from immuneACCESS through TCRdb and include only in-frame sequences with V and J called. Some clones fail to appear in such tables; in the studies checked, an unresolved V gene covers under half of the shortfall, and the cause of the remainder is unknown. The V and J calls and clone size come from that table; D and trimming were worked out from the DNA. This sample gives roughly 160,000 clones in total; 80% to 90% of them show up just once. Together, the top ten hold under 2.5% of the sample.

The receptor comes from a woman older than 75 with acute or convalescent COVID-19. The rearrangement combines TRBV5-6 with TRBJ2-3; a weak D assignment points to TRBD2 (6 bases agree). The sample taken for sequencing was peripheral blood. CDR3 protein: CASSFAGRTDTQYF. The DNA is as follows: TGTGCCAGCAGCTTCGCGGGGCGCACAGATACGCAGTATTTT.